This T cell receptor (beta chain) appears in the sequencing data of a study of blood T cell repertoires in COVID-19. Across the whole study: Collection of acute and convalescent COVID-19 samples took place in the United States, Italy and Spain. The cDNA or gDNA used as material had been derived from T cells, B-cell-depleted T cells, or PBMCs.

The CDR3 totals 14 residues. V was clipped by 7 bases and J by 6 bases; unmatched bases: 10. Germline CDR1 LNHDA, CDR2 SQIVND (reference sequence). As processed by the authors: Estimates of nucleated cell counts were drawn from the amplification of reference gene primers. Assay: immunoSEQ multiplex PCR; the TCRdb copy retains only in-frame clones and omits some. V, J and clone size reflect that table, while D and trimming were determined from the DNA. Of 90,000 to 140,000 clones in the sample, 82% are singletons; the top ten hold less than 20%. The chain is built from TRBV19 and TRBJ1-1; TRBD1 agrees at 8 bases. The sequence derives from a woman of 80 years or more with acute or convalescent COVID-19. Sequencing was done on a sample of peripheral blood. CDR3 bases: TGTGCCAGTATCGTCGGACAGGGACCGGCTGAAGCTTTCTTT. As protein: CASIVGQGPAEAFF.